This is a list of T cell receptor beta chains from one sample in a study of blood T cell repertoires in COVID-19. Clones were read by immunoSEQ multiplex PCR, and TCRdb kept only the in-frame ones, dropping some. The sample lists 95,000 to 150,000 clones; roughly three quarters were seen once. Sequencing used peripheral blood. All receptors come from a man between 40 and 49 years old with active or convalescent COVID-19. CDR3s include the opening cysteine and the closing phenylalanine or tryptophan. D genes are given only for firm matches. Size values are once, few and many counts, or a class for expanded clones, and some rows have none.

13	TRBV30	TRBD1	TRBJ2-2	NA	TGTGCCTGGAGTGTACAGGGGACCGGGGAGCTGTTTTTT	CAWSVQGTGELFF
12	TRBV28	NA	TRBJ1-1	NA	TGTGCCAGCAGTTTAAAGCGATTTGAAGCTTTCTTT	CASSLKRFEAFF
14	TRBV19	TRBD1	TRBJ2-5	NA	TGTGCCAGTAGTCTGGGACAGGGCCAGGAGACCCAGTACTTC	CASSLGQGQETQYF
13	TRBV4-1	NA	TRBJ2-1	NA	TGCGCCAGCAGCACGGAAGCTAGTGATGAGCAGTTCTTC	CASSTEASDEQFF
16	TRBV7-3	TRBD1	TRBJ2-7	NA	TGTGCCAGCAGCTTAGACTATGGGACAGGTCCTCACGAGCAGTACTTC	CASSLDYGTGPHEQYF
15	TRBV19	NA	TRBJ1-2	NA	TGTGCCAGTACCTCGGGACTTGGGAACTCTTATGGCTACACCTTC	CASTSGLGNSYGYTF
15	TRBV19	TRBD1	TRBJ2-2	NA	TGTGCCAGTAGTAGGGGGGGACAGGGATCCGGGGAGCTGTTTTTT	CASSRGGQGSGELFF
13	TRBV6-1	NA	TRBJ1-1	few	TGTGCCAGCAGTGACCGGGAGAGCACTGAAGCTTTCTTT	CASSDRESTEAFF
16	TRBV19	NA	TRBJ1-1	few	TGTGCCAGTAGTGTGAAAGCAGGGGCTGGGAACACTGAAGCTTTCTTT	CASSVKAGAGNTEAFF
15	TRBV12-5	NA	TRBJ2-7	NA	TGTGCTAGTGGTTACCCACTAAAGGGGGCCTACGAGCAGTACTTC	CASGYPLKGAYEQYF
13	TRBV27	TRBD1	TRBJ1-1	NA	TGTGCCAGCAGTCGCCCAGGGGGGCTGGAAGCTTTCTTT	CASSRPGGLEAFF
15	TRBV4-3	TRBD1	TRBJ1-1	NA	TGCGCCAGCAGCCAAGGGCAGGGGGCTTGGGCTGAAGCTTTCTTT	CASSQGQGAWAEAFF
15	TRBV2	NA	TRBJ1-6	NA	TGTGCCAGCAGTTCGGACCTTCTAGGGGGTTCACCCCTCCACTTT	CASSSDLLGGSPLHF
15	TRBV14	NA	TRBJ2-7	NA	TGTGCCAGCAGCCAAGAGATAAAGCCCGGGTACGAGCAGTACTTC	CASSQEIKPGYEQYF
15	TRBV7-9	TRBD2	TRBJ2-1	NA	TGTGCCAGCAGCCCCCGGGAGGCGTCCTACAATGAGCAGTTCTTC	CASSPREASYNEQFF
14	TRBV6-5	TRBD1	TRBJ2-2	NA	TGTGCCAGCTCGAGGACAGGGGACACCGGGGAGCTGTTTTTT	CASSRTGDTGELFF
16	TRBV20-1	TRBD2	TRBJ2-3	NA	TGCAGTGCTAGTTCTGGACTAGCGGGTGGGTTGGATACGCAGTATTTT	CSASSGLAGGLDTQYF
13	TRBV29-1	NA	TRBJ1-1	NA	TGCAGCGTTGAGGCGGCTGGTGGCACTGAAGCTTTCTTT	CSVEAAGGTEAFF
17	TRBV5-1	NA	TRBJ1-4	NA	TGCGCCAGCAGCTTGGGGGGCAGCACTGCAACTAATGAAAAACTGTTTTTT	CASSLGGSTATNEKLFF
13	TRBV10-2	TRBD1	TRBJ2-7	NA	TGCGCCGGATCTCCGGGACAGGGCTACGAGCAGTACTTC	CAGSPGQGYEQYF
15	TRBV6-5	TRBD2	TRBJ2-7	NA	TGTGCCAGCAGTTACTCGCGGGGAGGGAGCTACGAGCAGTACTTC	CASSYSRGGSYEQYF
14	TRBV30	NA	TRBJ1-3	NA	TGTGCCTGGAGTGTCTATAATTCTGGAAACACCATATATTTT	CAWSVYNSGNTIYF